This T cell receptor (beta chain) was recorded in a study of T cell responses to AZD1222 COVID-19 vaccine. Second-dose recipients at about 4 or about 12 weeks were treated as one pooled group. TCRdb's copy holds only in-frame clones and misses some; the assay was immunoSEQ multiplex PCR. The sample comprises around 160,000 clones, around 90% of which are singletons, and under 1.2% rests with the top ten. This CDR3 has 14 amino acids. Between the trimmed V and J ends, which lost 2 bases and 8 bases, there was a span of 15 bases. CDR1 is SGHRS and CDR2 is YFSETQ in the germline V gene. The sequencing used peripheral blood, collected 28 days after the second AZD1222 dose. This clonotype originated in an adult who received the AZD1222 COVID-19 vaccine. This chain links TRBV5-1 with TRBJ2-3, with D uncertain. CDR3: CASSLAGVHGTQYF. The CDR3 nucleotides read TGCGCCAGCAGCTTAGCAGGCGTACACGGTACGCAGTATTTT.